The present TCR beta chain was sequenced within a study of cytomegalovirus exposure and HLA in healthy donors (dated by TCRdb to about 2017). For context, the study as a whole: According to an earlier analysis of 587 of the donors, about 179 million T cells yielded roughly 100 million unique TCR beta sequences and about 300 Gb of sequence data. An earlier analysis of around 640 of the donors used high-throughput TCR beta sequencing to judge whether each TCR beta V gene segment behaved as functional or pseudogenic. All discovery cohort repertoires had been generated on a single sequencing platform. To predict cytomegalovirus infection status, the study combined high-throughput TCR immunosequencing, statistical association of individual TCRs with disease status, and machine learning. Donor age, sex, ethnicity and CMV serostatus were compiled together with the repertoire data. The number of donors typed differed by locus, with roughly 620-640 for A, B, C, DRB1 and DQB1, 522 for DQA1, nearly 610 for DPA1, and some 440 for DPB1. Along with the roughly 700-subject first cohort, a separate validation cohort of around 120 different subjects was used. Several DR-DQ haplotypes were handled as single units for association and clustering because linkage in the cohort was strong. Across around 400 genotyped donors of the cohort, an average of roughly 250,000 unique TCR beta nucleotide sequences per donor were sequenced, and approximately 17% of those sequences were non-productive. The T cell repertoires of several hundred subjects were profiled by immunosequencing and related to cytomegalovirus serostatus. Of the approximately 400 genotyped donors, 75% to 85% were placed in the genetic ancestry cluster associated with self-reported Caucasian donors. In the later analysis, no new phenotypic data were used to find candidate immune exposures; instead, reliance was placed on TCR beta sequences and their occurrence across donors. Around 330 gigabases of sequencing data and 70 million to 100 million unique TCR sequences made up an early release that covered approximately 700 HLA-typed donors. The study aimed to test whether cataloging public T cell receptors could reveal signatures of past pathogen exposure. In a later genetic analysis, genome-wide SNP genotypes for about three fifths of the 666 donors were used, and that subset was treated as a discovery cohort. A later analysis re-analyzed previously published TCR beta repertoires from 666 donors and added high-resolution HLA genotyping to study TCR occurrence patterns. Class I and class II HLA loci were covered by the typing at four-digit resolution. Study-level results and caveats: The presence/absence analyses assumed that sequencing depth was roughly uniform across donors, and that assumption may not be true. The authors suggested that the approach could potentially be generalized to other disease states and immunological phenotypes. In an earlier analysis of 587 of the donors, most TCR beta V segments appeared in productive rearrangements about 87% or about 30% of the time, broadly matching IMGT annotations. In a later analysis, most CMV-associated TCR beta chains were found to appear HLA-restricted, with HLA associations seemingly driven largely by CMV exposure. Compared with the roughly 710-donor mean, donors in an Asian-associated ancestry cluster had fewer N-insertions in productive TCRs, according to a later genetic analysis. A further reported finding was that TCR beta sequences accurately predicted the HLA-A and HLA-B alleles for most subjects in the first cohort. HLA typing was unavailable for some donors at each locus, so association tests used only the typed subset. When HLA alleles, especially DR and DQ, strongly co-occurred, TCR associations were difficult to assign to individual alleles. The sequencing pipeline was judged likely to have produced a cluster of highly shared sequence variants as a technical artifact. In a later analysis, TCR association rates were found to vary across HLA loci, with the most associated TCRs seen for DRB1 alleles and the fewest for HLA-C alleles. In vitro tests confirmed that a few of the cytomegalovirus-associated TCR beta chains recognize cytomegalovirus antigens. An association between a missense DCLRE1C variant and V-gene and J-gene trimming of TCR beta chains was found in a later genetic analysis and replicated in an independent cohort. In a later analysis, HLA-associated TCR beta chains were found to be more clonally expanded and to have lower generation probabilities than equally common non-associated chains. Most TCR sequences were observed very rarely across donors, whereas some public TCRs were present in many individuals. In a later analysis, some 17,000 TCR beta sequences were associated with specific HLA alleles at a false discovery rate of 0.05. The 87-base-pair reads could not distinguish some IMGT-functional V segments, including TRBV6-2 and TRBV6-3, so those segments were excluded. In both the original and validation cohorts, the classifier was reported to diagnose cytomegalovirus status with high specificity and sensitivity. According to a later analysis, parvovirus B19, influenza, CMV and Epstein-Barr virus appeared linked to several top co-occurrence clusters. Because counts were too low, about 18 rarely observed V segments, including chromosome 9 orphons, were excluded from the earlier analysis of around 590 of the donors. For the cohort, immune exposure information was limited to CMV serostatus. Linkage disequilibrium might explain the correlated functional status among segregating V segments, but an unknown experimental factor could not be excluded. The study listed approximately 160 TCR beta chains as associated with cytomegalovirus. The cohort was sequenced for TCR beta chains only, and without alpha or paired-chain data the features that could be detected were limited.

The cohort comprised some 730 healthy bone marrow donors. All cohort members were sampled while nominally healthy, although unrecorded immune exposures were likely present. The donor tested CMV seropositive, placing the donor among the 289 seropositive members of the cohort. A peripheral blood sample was collected from each donor, and TCR beta sequencing was performed on peripheral blood mononuclear cells. Genomic DNA extraction from the blood cell samples was performed with the Qiagen DNeasy Blood Extraction Kit. V has 2 bases trimmed and J has 7 bases trimmed; junction bases matching no gene number 2. CDR1 and CDR2, looked up from the germline V gene, are MNHEY and SVGAGI. From cysteine to phenylalanine, the CDR3 is 13 amino acids long. Only CDR3 DNA remains: 39 bases, in frame from the first base. The library was made by the immunoSEQ multiplex PCR assay. For the multiplex PCR, a mixture combining 60 forward primers for TCR Vbeta segments and 13 reverse primers for TCR Jbeta segments was used. The CDR3 region of rearranged TCR beta genes was amplified from genomic DNA by a multiplex PCR assay. On the Illumina HiSeq System, the amplified TCR beta libraries were sequenced as 87-base-pair reads. In the source study's methods: Across the 500 to 850 repertoires, a later analysis counted 60 million to 90 million unique TCR beta chains, about 10 million of which were shared by at least two donors. Raw reads were error-corrected and collapsed into unique sequences with a nearest-neighbor algorithm that merged closely related sequences to remove PCR and sequencing errors. Alignment of CDR3 sequences to IMGT reference sequences was used to assign V, D and J gene segments. For a sequence to be retained, a match of at least six nucleotides was required to both a V gene segment and a J gene segment. Rearrangements were classified as productive when the CDR3 lacked stop codons and remained in frame with V and J, and all other rearrangements were classified as non-productive. Following IMGT convention, CDR3 was defined as the stretch from the second conserved V-encoded cysteine up to the conserved J-encoded phenylalanine. In an earlier analysis of more than 550 of the donors, sequences lacking an unambiguous match to a single V gene segment were excluded. In an earlier analysis of around 600 of the donors, V segments were called functional above 56.7% productive rearrangements and were called segregating when the between-donor standard deviation exceeded 5%. A statistical classification framework was developed to diagnose cytomegalovirus status using the catalog of TCR beta chain sequences. A later analysis assigned V and J genes by comparing TCR nucleotide sequences with IMGT/GENE-DB human TR gene sequences. Using the TCRdist pipeline, a later analysis assigned CDR3 sequences along with most-parsimonious VDJ recombination scenarios. In a later analysis, each TCR beta chain was defined by its CDR3 amino acid sequence together with its V-gene family, and reads lacking a unique V-gene family were excluded. In a later analysis, approximately 590 highly shared, low-generation-probability nucleotide sequences were removed to address suspected cross-contamination and a sequencing artifact. For each public chain, a later analysis derived a clonal expansion index from normalized ranks of inferred template counts within each repertoire. Generation probabilities in a later analysis came from a VDJ recombination model fitted to out-of-frame rearrangements, and those results were checked against IGoR. In a later analysis, hypergeometric tests were used to score TCR-TCR, TCR-HLA and TCR-CMV co-occurrence, with a repertoire-size bias correction applied to TCR pairs. A later analysis estimated false discovery rates by permuting HLA or CMV assignments 20 times. In a later analysis, co-occurring TCRs were grouped with DBSCAN, and TCRdist sequence similarity was added when clustering was performed within HLA-allele-positive subsets. Co-occurrence clustering excluded repertoires with fewer than 30,000 or more than 120,000 public chains, plus five with anomalous nucleotide sharing. This is the immuneACCESS table as TCRdb keeps it, with only in-frame sequences that have V and J called. A part of the clones is gone; compared with another copy, unresolved V genes explain less than half, and the rest is unexplained. D and trimming come from the DNA, and the V and J calls and clone size come from that table. This sample holds some 150,000 clones; about four fifths were observed only once. The top ten clonotypes cover under 8% of the sample.

About this clone: The specificity of this receptor is unknown. Base qualities are not at hand, and no much larger clone is one base apart.

Sequencing input: PBMCs. The rearranged chain carries TRBV6-5 and TRBJ1-5; 7 bases in the middle match TRBD1. The TCR comes from a man aged 50 to 59 in good health and CMV-seropositive. The base sequence is TGTGCCAGCAGTTACGACAGGGCCCAGCCCCAGCATTTT. Protein translation: CASSYDRAQPQHF.